This T cell receptor (beta chain) was retrieved from a study of vaccination and CD4 T cells after COVID-19. As for the study in general: Convalescent donors: six male, four female; seven Caucasian, two Asian, one multiracial, two Hispanic.

Remarks on this clonotype: No antigen is known for it.

The sample's time point: late sampling 161 to 241 days after vaccination in a few convalescent patients. The treatment denotes: roughly nine-day PBMC culture with coronavirus spike peptide pools or control peptides (ViraFEST assay). Study results and limitations: Only after vaccination were a median approximately 86% of convalescents' reactive clones seen. The median count of SARS-CoV-2-reactive clonotypes rose from 21 to 38, not significantly.

V was shortened by 3 bases and J by 1 base, with 9 bases between the two germline ends. The CDR3 covers 14 residues. The germline V gene encodes CDR1 SGHAT and CDR2 FQNNGV. An Oncomine TCR Beta short-read assay was used to sequence the DNA from cultured CD4+ T cells. Cultured CD4+ T cells were the source of extracted genomic DNA. TCRdb processed the PCR reads anew with MiXCR; each CDR3 protein has one entry. The repertoire holds around 20,000 distinct CDR3 sequences, with about 40% as singletons. This clonotype originated in a human donor who had recovered from COVID-19. Material: CD4+ T cells from blood, cultured in vitro, obtained about 7 months after SARS-CoV-2 vaccination. The chain employs TRBV11-2 and TRBJ2-5; D not certain. CDR3 in DNA: TGTGCCAGCAGCTTCGGACCTTTCCAAGAGACCCAGTACTTC. This gives the protein CASSFGPFQETQYF.